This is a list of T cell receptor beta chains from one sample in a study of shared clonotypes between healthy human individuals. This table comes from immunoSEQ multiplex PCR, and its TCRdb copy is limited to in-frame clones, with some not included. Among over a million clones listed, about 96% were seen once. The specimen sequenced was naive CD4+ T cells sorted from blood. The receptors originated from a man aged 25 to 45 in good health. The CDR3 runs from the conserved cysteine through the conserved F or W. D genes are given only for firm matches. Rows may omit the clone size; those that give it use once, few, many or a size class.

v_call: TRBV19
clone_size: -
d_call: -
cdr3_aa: CASRWAGANVLTF

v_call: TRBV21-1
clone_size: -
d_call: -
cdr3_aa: CASSTLPGQNTGELFF

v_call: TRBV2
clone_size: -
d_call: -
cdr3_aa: CASSEVTTGGIQYF

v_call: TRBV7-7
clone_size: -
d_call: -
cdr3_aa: CASSPGAGELFF

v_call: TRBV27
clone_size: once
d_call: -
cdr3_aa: CASSRLAAQYGNEQFF

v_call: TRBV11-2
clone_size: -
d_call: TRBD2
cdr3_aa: CASSPRTSGRLYNEQFF

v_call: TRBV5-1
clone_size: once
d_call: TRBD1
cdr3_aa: CASSSNRDSTEAFF

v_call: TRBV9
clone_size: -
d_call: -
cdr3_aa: CASSVDPRLASETQYF

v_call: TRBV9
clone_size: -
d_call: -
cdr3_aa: CASSVGVSGNNEQFF

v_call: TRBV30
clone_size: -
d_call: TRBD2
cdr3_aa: CAWGTSGYNEQFF

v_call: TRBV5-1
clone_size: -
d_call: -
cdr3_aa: CASTLGRPNYGYTF

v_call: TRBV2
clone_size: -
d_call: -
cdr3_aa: CASSEALWRDYTF

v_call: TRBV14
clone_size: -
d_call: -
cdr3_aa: CASSQDPASWNTGELFF

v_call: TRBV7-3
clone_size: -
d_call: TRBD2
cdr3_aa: CASSLGDYISTDTQYF

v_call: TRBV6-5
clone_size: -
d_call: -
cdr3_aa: CASRPRAGPHYGYTF

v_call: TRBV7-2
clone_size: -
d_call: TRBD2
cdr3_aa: CASSWGLAGYNEQFF

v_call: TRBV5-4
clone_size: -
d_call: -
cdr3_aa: CASSLGAEQFF

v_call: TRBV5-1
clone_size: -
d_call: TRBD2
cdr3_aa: CASSFRTSGSKDTQYF

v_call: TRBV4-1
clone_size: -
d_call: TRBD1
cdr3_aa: CASSQNRGVLGYEQYF

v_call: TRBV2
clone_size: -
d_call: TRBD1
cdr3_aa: CASSATGGTTRTF

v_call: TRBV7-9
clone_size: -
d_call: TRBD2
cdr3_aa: CASSPPRGLAGGDEQFF

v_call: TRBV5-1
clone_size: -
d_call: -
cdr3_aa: CASSLAGSPDTQYF

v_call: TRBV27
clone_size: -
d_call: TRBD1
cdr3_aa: CASSPTGDQPQHF

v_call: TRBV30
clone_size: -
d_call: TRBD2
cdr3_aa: CSSAGGPDTQYF

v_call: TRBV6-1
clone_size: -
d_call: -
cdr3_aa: CASSEGYRTEPYEQYF

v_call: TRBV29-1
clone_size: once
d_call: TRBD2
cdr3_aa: CSVGRTSGSVEQFF

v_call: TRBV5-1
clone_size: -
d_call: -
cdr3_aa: CATRSAPAGLQETQYF

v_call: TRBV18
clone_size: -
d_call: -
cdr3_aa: CASSPRGTPATNEKLFF

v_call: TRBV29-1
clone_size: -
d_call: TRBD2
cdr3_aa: CSVGLAGKLRGAKSPYEQYF

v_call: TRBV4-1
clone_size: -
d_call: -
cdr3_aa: CASSQEGWYRDPDQPQHF

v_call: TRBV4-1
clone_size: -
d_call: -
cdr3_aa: CASSHARRGPIGYTF

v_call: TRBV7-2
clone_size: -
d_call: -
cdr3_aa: CASSLGVGSGNEQFF

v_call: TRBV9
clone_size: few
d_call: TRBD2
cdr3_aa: CASTPDSSGFQETQYF

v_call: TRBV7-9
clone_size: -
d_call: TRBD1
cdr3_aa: CASSLGQGLLSYEQYF

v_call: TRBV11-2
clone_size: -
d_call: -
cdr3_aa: CASSSPMGATGELFF

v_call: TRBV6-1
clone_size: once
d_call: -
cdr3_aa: CASRNTDTQYF

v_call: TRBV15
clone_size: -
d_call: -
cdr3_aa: CATSRLTSGNTIYF